The 16 T cell receptor beta chains listed next were all sequenced from one sample in a study of cytomegalovirus exposure and HLA in healthy donors. Both 60 Vbeta primers and 13 Jbeta primers went into the PCR. Sequencing was performed with immunoSEQ multiplex PCR; in TCRdb, only in-frame clones are kept and a portion is missing. The repertoire consists of around 130,000 clones, with 75% to 85% occurring once and the leading ten covering about 10%. Material: PBMCs. The receptors were gathered from a male donor in good health and CMV-seropositive.

This clone was observed a few times. The chain has TRBV10-3 and TRBJ2-5, with D maybe TRBD2 (5 bases). CDR1 and CDR2 (germline): ENHRY, SYGVKD. The CDR3 runs 14 residues. Trimming pared 7 bases from V and 5 bases from J, leaving 17 bases between. The CDR3 sequence is CAINDGDKRETQYF. As DNA, the CDR3 is TGTGCCATCAACGACGGGGATAAGCGGGAGACCCAGTACTTC.

The chain couples TRBV4-3 to TRBJ1-1, with a tentative D call TRBD1 (6 bases). V shed 0 bases and J shed 5 bases, with 25 bases lying between them. The CDR3 is made up of 19 amino acids. Germline V CDR1 and CDR2: LGHNA, YSLEER. The CDR3 DNA is TGCGCCAGCAGCCAAGATATCCCCCTGAAGGCAGGGGATTGGACTGAAGCTTTCTTT. It specifies CASSQDIPLKAGDWTEAFF.

The chain carries TRBV7-2 and TRBJ2-5; 10 bases map to TRBD2. The CDR3 consists of 16 residues. Trimming removed 5 bases from V and 5 bases from J; junction bases left unmatched: 11. CDR1 is SGHTA, CDR2 FQGNSA, per germline. CDR3 DNA: TGTGCCAGCAGCACGGGGGCTAGCGGGAGTATGGAGACCCAGTACTTC. Its translation is CASSTGASGSMETQYF.

The rearrangement joins TRBV4-3 to TRBJ1-1, with D unclear. V was cut by 0 bases and J by 1 base, with 6 bases left in between. The CDR3 runs 14 residues. The germline V gene has CDR1 LGHNA and CDR2 YSLEER. CDR3 nucleotides: TGCGCCAGCAGCCAAGACTCCTCGAACACTGAAGCTTTCTTT. This gives the protein CASSQDSSNTEAFF.

The chain carries TRBV30 and TRBJ2-1; D not certain. CDR1 is GTSNPN and CDR2 is SVGIG in the germline V gene (reference sequence). Trimming removed 4 bases at V and 0 bases at J, with 7 bases between. CDR3 size: 13 residues. CDR3 DNA: TGTGCCTGGAACCCGAGCTCCTACAATGAGCAGTTCTTC. Amino acids: CAWNPSSYNEQFF. Together with reference TRBV30 and TRBJ2-1, the CDR3 gives the full variable domain: SQTIHQWPATLVQPVGSPLSLECTVEGTSNPNLYWYRQAAGRGLQLLFYSVGIGQISSEVPQNLSASRPQDRQFILSSKKLLLSDSGFYLCAWNPSSYNEQFFGPGTRLTVL.

The chain combines TRBV9 with TRBJ2-3; D might be TRBD2 (6 bases). The germline CDR1 and CDR2 sequences are SGDLS and YYNGEE. The CDR3 has 15 residues. With 0 bases removed from V and 1 base from J, the gap between germline ends came to 9 bases. The CDR3 spells CASSVGSSGTDTQYF. The CDR3 nucleotides read TGTGCCAGCAGCGTAGGGTCTAGCGGCACAGATACGCAGTATTTT.

This clone appeared once. The chain carries TRBV19 and TRBJ1-5; 11 bases align to TRBD1. Trimming cost V 7 bases and J 7 bases; bases outside gene matches: 6. This CDR3 is 14 amino acids long. The germline V gene encodes CDR1 LNHDA and CDR2 SQIVND (reference sequence). The CDR3 DNA reads TGTGCCAGTACCAGGGACAGGGGGTTCCAGCCCCAGCATTTT. The encoded protein is CASTRDRGFQPQHF.

This clone was observed a single time. The chain recombines TRBV27 with TRBJ1-4; 8 bases fit TRBD1. The germline V gene encodes CDR1 MNHEY and CDR2 SMNVEV (reference sequence). The CDR3 runs 14 residues. After removal of 4 bases from V and 8 bases from J, the junction contained 6 bases not matched to a gene. The CDR3 nucleotides read TGTGCCAGCAGTTCCTCAGGGGGCTGGGAAAAACTGTTTTTT. It yields the protein CASSSSGGWEKLFF.

For this clone: The same CDR3 also results from other DNA sequences found in this sample. The genes are TRBV9 and TRBJ2-7, with D possibly being TRBD2 (6 bases). V was pared by 3 bases and J by 1 base, with 11 bases between. Per the germline V gene, CDR1 is SGDLS and CDR2 is YYNGEE. This CDR3 has 14 amino acids. The CDR3 bases are TGTGCCAGCAGCGCGACTAGTTCATCCTACGAGCAGTACTTC. It codes for CASSATSSSYEQYF. The full variable domain, its missing parts supplied by reference TRBV9 and TRBJ2-7, is DSGVTQTPKHLITATGQRVTLRCSPRSGDLSVYWYQQSLDQGLQFLIQYYNGEERAKGNILERFSAQQFPDLHSELNLSSLELGDSALYFCASSATSSSYEQYFGPGTRLTVT.

This chain joins TRBV19 and TRBJ2-3; 7 positions match TRBD2. V trimming: 7 bases; J trimming: 5 bases; junction bases outside the gene matches: 9. This CDR3 has 14 residues. Germline CDR1 LNHDA, CDR2 SQIVND (reference sequence). The CDR3, as DNA: TGTGCCAGTATCTGTACTAGCGAGGAAGATACGCAGTATTTT. Translation: CASICTSEEDTQYF.

The rearrangement links TRBV6-5 to TRBJ2-1; 7 bases match TRBD2. The CDR3 runs 15 residues. V shed 2 bases and J 3 bases; nucleotides not matched to a gene: 4. Germline V lookup: CDR1 MNHEY, CDR2 SVGAGI. The CDR3 DNA sequence: TGTGCCAGCAGTTACGGGACTAAGTACTACAATGAGCAGTTCTTC. Protein product: CASSYGTKYYNEQFF.

V is TRBV9 and J is TRBJ2-7, with 8 bases identical to TRBD2. Losses at the gene ends were 0 bases for V and 3 bases for J; bases not matched to a gene: 5. This CDR3 comprises 15 residues. CDR1 and CDR2 from the germline V gene are SGDLS and YYNGEE. The CDR3, as DNA: TGTGCCAGCAGCGTAGGGGCGGGAGGAGACTACGAGCAGTACTTC. Amino acids: CASSVGAGGDYEQYF. Based on the CDR3 plus reference TRBV9 and TRBJ2-7, the full variable domain is DSGVTQTPKHLITATGQRVTLRCSPRSGDLSVYWYQQSLDQGLQFLIQYYNGEERAKGNILERFSAQQFPDLHSELNLSSLELGDSALYFCASSVGAGGDYEQYFGPGTRLTVT.

V and J are TRBV7-2 and TRBJ1-3; TRBD1 agrees at 8 bases. The V gene end was trimmed by 5 bases and the J gene end by 1 base; junction bases not matched to a gene: 4. CDR1 is SGHTA, CDR2 FQGNSA, per germline. This CDR3 contains 15 residues. CDR3: CASSPTGESGNTIYF. The CDR3 DNA sequence: TGTGCCAGCAGCCCGACAGGGGAATCTGGAAACACCATATATTTT.

The genes are TRBV18 and TRBJ2-7; 10 positions agree with TRBD1. The CDR3 runs to 14 residues. The germline V gene has CDR1 KGHSH and CDR2 LQKENI. The V gene end was trimmed by 5 bases and the J gene end by 2 bases; junction bases not matched to a gene: 3. DNA for the CDR3: TGTGCCAGCTCAGAGACAGGGGGCGCCTACGAGCAGTACTTC. Its protein product is CASSETGGAYEQYF. Based on the CDR3 plus reference TRBV18 and TRBJ2-7, the full variable domain is NAGVMQNPRHLVRRRGQEARLRCSPMKGHSHVYWYRQLPEEGLKFMVYLQKENIIDESGMPKERFSAEFPKEGPSILRIQQVVRGDSAAYFCASSETGGAYEQYFGPGTRLTVT.

The J gene is TRBJ2-1, the V gene TRBV27; 12 bases agree with TRBD2. Trimming cost V 4 bases and J 7 bases; bases outside gene matches: 11. CDR3 size: 17 residues. Germline CDR1 and CDR2: MNHEY and SMNVEV (reference sequence). The CDR3 nucleotides read TGTGCCAGCAGTTCCTGGGACTGGCTAGCGGGAGGGAATGAGCAGTTCTTC. Translating gives CASSSWDWLAGGNEQFF.

This chain links TRBV28 with TRBJ1-5; D possibly corresponds to TRBD1 (5 bases). Germline V gene lookup returns CDR1 MDHEN and CDR2 SYDVKM. Trimming took off 8 bases at V and 7 bases at J, with 15 bases between the two ends. The CDR3 consists of 13 residues. DNA for the CDR3: TGTGCCAGCCGTCCCGGGTGGGGCCAGCCCCAGCATTTT. This translates into CASRPGWGQPQHF.